These 15 T cell receptor beta chains share one sample of origin, sequenced in a study of blood T cells in healthy people across ages. Primers used in a second PCR of roughly 6 to 11 cycles were a sample-barcoded 5' primer and a J-beta primer mix. TCRdb itself ran the 5' RACE reads through MiXCR, one entry per CDR3 protein. The sample comprises roughly 1.5 million distinct CDR3 sequences, roughly two fifths of which are singletons, and roughly 3.7% rests with the top ten. Sequenced sample: blood. The receptors shown here come from a woman aged 18-29 years in good health.

The table lists this clonotype with many counts. The V and J genes are TRBV6-2 or TRBV6-3 and TRBJ2-1; 8 bases are a match to TRBD2. The CDR3 runs 13 residues. CDR1 is MNHEY, CDR2 SVGEGT, per germline. Trimming at V came to 4 bases and at J to 7 bases, leaving 3 bases not matched to a gene. CDR3 loop: CASSSGGPNEQFF. CDR3 DNA sequence: TGTGCCAGCAGTTCGGGAGGGCCTAATGAGCAGTTCTTC.

The gene calls are TRBV29-1 and TRBJ1-1, with 8 nucleotides matching TRBD1. The germline V gene encodes CDR1 SQVTM and CDR2 ANQGSEA. V was pared by 1 base and J by 11 bases, with 9 bases of the junction left unmatched. The CDR3 length is 13 residues. This chain's CDR3 is CSVEGFRGRVAFF. The CDR3, as DNA: TGCAGCGTTGAAGGCTTCAGGGGGCGGGTGGCTTTCTTT.

This clonotype was counted ten times or more. Sequence at one end of the junction differs from germline and may be a read error. This rearrangement joins TRBV6-4 to TRBJ1-1; 10 bases align to TRBD1. The CDR3 extends over 14 amino acids. Germline V lookup: CDR1 MRHNA, CDR2 SNTAGT. Here the CDR3 reads CASRRDRGNTEAFF. CDR3 nucleotide sequence: TGCGCCAGCAGACGGGACAGGGGGAACACTGAAGCTTTCTTT.

This clonotype turned up a few times. The chain uses TRBV20-1 and TRBJ2-1; D may be TRBD1 or TRBD2 (6 bases each). This CDR3 region has 15 residues. V was shortened by 1 base and J by 2 bases, with 12 bases between the two germline ends. CDR1 DFQATT and CDR2 SNEGSKA come from the germline V gene (reference sequence). CDR3 protein: CSARGRGYTYNEQFF. As DNA, the CDR3 is TGCAGTGCTAGAGGGAGGGGGTATACCTACAATGAGCAGTTCTTC.

The chain combines TRBV5-1 with TRBJ2-7; no clear D gene. The germline V and J ends were trimmed by 3 bases and 3 bases, with 13 bases remaining between them. The CDR3 has 14 amino acids. In germline, CDR1 is SGHRS, CDR2 YFSETQ. DNA of the CDR3: TGCGCCAGCAGCTCCTCATCCACACTCTACGAGCAGTACTTC. Translating it yields CASSSSSTLYEQYF.

This chain joins TRBV18 and TRBJ2-3, with 8 bases identical to TRBD1. This CDR3 comprises 17 residues. Germline CDR1 and CDR2: KGHSH and LQKENI. Germline trimming cut 1 base from V and 1 base from J; bases unmatched to any gene: 7. As DNA, the CDR3 is TGTGCCAGCTCACCACAGTCGGCAGGGGGCGGCACAGATACGCAGTATTTT. Encoded protein: CASSPQSAGGGTDTQYF.

This clonotype was picked up a small number of times. This chain connects TRBV6-5 to TRBJ2-3; D possibly corresponds to TRBD1 (5 bases). The germline CDR1 and CDR2 sequences are MNHEY and SVGAGI. V was cut by 6 bases and J by 5 bases, with 9 bases left in between. The CDR3 covers 12 residues. This chain's CDR3 is CASRTREDTQYF. CDR3 coding DNA: TGTGCCAGCAGAACCAGGGAAGATACGCAGTATTTT.

CDR3 DNA: TGCGCCAGCAGTGAGGCCTATGCATACCAGGGGCGACTCGAGCAGTACTTC. Translated: CASSEAYAYQGRLEQYF. This chain uses TRBV10-1 with TRBJ2-7, with a weak D call TRBD1 (6 bases). Trimming stripped 2 bases from V and 6 bases from J, with 23 bases between. Germline CDR1 WNHNN, CDR2 SYGVQD (reference sequence). The CDR3 spans 17 residues.

This clonotype was seen only a few times. The rearrangement uses TRBV3-1 and TRBJ2-1; 10 bases line up with TRBD1. The CDR3 extends over 17 amino acids. Germline CDR1 is LGHDT and CDR2 is YNNKEL (reference sequence). V dropped 4 bases and J dropped 3; count of bases not matched to a gene: 9. CDR3 bases: TGTGCCAGCAGCCCCAACTCGGGACAGGGGATCTACAATGAGCAGTTCTTC. Its protein is CASSPNSGQGIYNEQFF.

The gene calls are TRBV5-1 and TRBJ2-1; TRBD1 or TRBD2 may be the D gene (5 bases each). CDR3 length equals 15 residues. Germline V gene sequence: CDR1 SGHRS, CDR2 YFSETQ. V gave up 4 bases and J gave up 8 bases, with 19 bases separating them. The CDR3 is CASSPGTSLIDEQFF. CDR3 coding DNA: TGCGCCAGCAGCCCCGGGACGTCCTTGATTGATGAGCAGTTCTTC.

The chain links TRBV20-1 to TRBJ1-5; D gene unclear. The germline V gene has CDR1 DFQATT and CDR2 SNEGSKA (reference sequence). CDR3 length: 13 residues. The germline V and J ends were trimmed by 3 bases and 4 bases, with 10 bases remaining between them. This chain's CDR3 is CSASQVLNQPQHF. DNA of the CDR3: TGCAGTGCTAGTCAGGTTCTAAATCAGCCCCAGCATTTT.

V gene TRBV6-5 combines with J gene TRBJ1-1, with 7 nucleotides matching TRBD1. J lost 7 bases, V lost 4 bases, and 6 bases had no gene match. This CDR3 spans 13 amino acids. Germline-derived CDR1 and CDR2 are MNHEY and SVGAGI. The CDR3 bases are TGTGCCAGCAGTTTGACAGGGCGACGTGAAGCTTTCTTT. It translates to CASSLTGRREAFF.

V usage is TRBV7-2 and J usage is TRBJ2-3; D may be TRBD2 (6 bases). The germline CDR1 and CDR2 sequences are SGHTA and FQGNSA. Trimming cost V 4 bases and J 6 bases, with 8 bases left between them. CDR3 length: 12 residues. CDR3 in amino acids: CASSWGRDTQYF. The CDR3 DNA sequence: TGTGCCAGCAGCTGGGGGAGGGATACGCAGTATTTT. Supplemented by reference TRBV7-2 and TRBJ2-3, the full variable domain reads GAGVSQSPSNKVTEKGKDVELRCDPISGHTALYWYRQSLGQGLEFLIYFQGNSAPDKSGLPSDRFSAERTGGSVSTLTIQRTQQEDSAVYLCASSWGRDTQYFGPGTRLTVL.

This chain connects TRBV20-1 to TRBJ1-1, with D possibly TRBD1 on 6 matching bases. Trimming pared 0 bases from V and 5 bases from J, leaving 16 bases between. From germline, CDR1 is DFQATT and CDR2 SNEGSKA (reference sequence). There are 15 residues in the CDR3. The CDR3 loop is CSARDTQQGWTEAFF. Here the CDR3 DNA reads TGCAGTGCTAGAGATACGCAGCAGGGGTGGACTGAAGCTTTCTTT.

The chain joins TRBV20-1 to TRBJ2-3, with 9 bases fitting TRBD1. CDR3 length equals 19 residues. The trim removed 1 base at V and 3 bases at J, leaving 17 bases unmatched. Germline V CDR1 and CDR2: DFQATT, SNEGSKA (reference sequence). The CDR3 sequence is CSARVWAWTGDGRTDTQYF. The DNA of the CDR3 is TGCAGTGCTAGAGTATGGGCGTGGACAGGGGATGGGAGAACAGATACGCAGTATTTT.